The entry that follows covers one T cell receptor (beta chain) sequence. What it recognizes is unknown. This entry belongs to a study of shared clonotypes between healthy human individuals. Study-wide context: Researchers assigned three CD4 naive, three CD4 memory, two CD8 naive and one CD8 memory plate to each donor. Findings of the study overall: Depth of sequencing was expected to influence donor clonotype sharing.

Genomic DNA of every subset was divided equally among multiple immunoSEQ plates. On sorted subsets, replicate PCRs used 200 ng DNA, or 30,000 or so T cell genomes. The repertoire was sequenced with immunoSEQ multiplex PCR; TCRdb's copy has only in-frame clones and lacks some. Among 2 million to 3 million clones listed, 80% to 95% were seen once. The TCR was taken from a man aged 18 to 30 in good health. Some clones in this sample may be carry-over from other donors' samples. Sequencing was performed on naive CD4+ T cells from PBMCs. Subset meaning: CD45RA+ positively selected.

The CDR3 DNA sequence: TGTGCCAGCAGTGCCGGTCTCGGGGGAAACACCATATATTTT. This translates into CASSAGLGGNTIYF. V and J are TRBV25-1 and TRBJ1-3; D is ambiguous. CDR3 length equals 14 residues. Trimming shortened V by 4 bases and J by 4 bases, and 11 bases separated the two germline ends. Germline V lookup: CDR1 MGHDK, CDR2 SYGVNS. Together with reference TRBV25-1 and TRBJ1-3, the CDR3 gives the full variable domain: EADIYQTPRYLVIGTGKKITLECSQTMGHDKMYWYQQDPGMELHLIHYSYGVNSTEKGDLSSESTVSRIRTEHFPLTLESARPSHTSQYLCASSAGLGGNTIYFGEGSWLTVV.